These 19 T cell receptor beta chains originate from one sample sequenced in a study of early T cells in non-severe SARS-CoV-2 infection. MiXCR was run by TCRdb on the 5' RACE reads, yielding one entry per CDR3 protein. The top ten clones hold about 7.1% of a sample with about 72,000 distinct CDR3 sequences, over 9.5% of them seen once. Sequenced here: whole blood, sampled at baseline. The receptors stem from an adult who was a healthcare worker with PCR-confirmed SARS-CoV-2 infection or an uninfected control (not recorded which).

This clonotype occurred a few times. V is TRBV20-1 and J is TRBJ2-3; the D gene is possibly TRBD2 (7 bases). Germline loops: CDR1 DFQATT, CDR2 SNEGSKA (reference sequence). The length of the CDR3 is 12 residues. Trimming took 5 bases from V and 4 from J, leaving 10 bases between them. The CDR3 coding sequence is TGCAGTGCTCCGGGGGGCGCAGATACGCAGTATTTT. Its protein product is CSAPGGADTQYF.

This clonotype occurred many times. One junction end does not reproduce the germline sequence, and a read error may be involved. The chain combines TRBV4-2 with TRBJ1-1; D is ambiguous. Germline CDR1 LGHNA, CDR2 YNFKEQ. The CDR3 runs to 12 residues. This CDR3 is CASSQDRSKLNF. The CDR3 DNA is TGTGCCAGCAGCCAAGATAGGTCCAAGCTTAACTTT.

The genes are TRBV13 and TRBJ1-6, with a weak D call TRBD1 (6 bases). V lost 0 bases, J lost 10 bases, and 10 bases lay in between. CDR1 is PRHDT and CDR2 is FYEKMQ in the germline V gene (reference sequence). This CDR3 contains 14 residues. This CDR3 reads CASSLGGGRSPLHF. CDR3 sequence (DNA): TGTGCCAGCAGCTTAGGAGGGGGGCGGTCACCCCTCCACTTT.

This clonotype was counted a few times. The genes are TRBV7-2 and TRBJ2-3, with D uncertain. The CDR3 is 13 residues long. Trimming stripped 3 bases from V and 2 bases from J, with 6 bases between. The germline V gene encodes CDR1 SGHTA and CDR2 FQGNSA. The CDR3 DNA follows: TGTGCCAGCAGCTTCTCACACACAGATACGCAGTATTTT. This gives the protein CASSFSHTDTQYF.

This clonotype came up a few times. V and J are TRBV15 and TRBJ1-1, with a possible D match to TRBD1 (5 bases). V was pared by 5 bases and J by 5 bases, with 15 bases between. The CDR3 consists of 14 residues. CDR1 is LNHNV, CDR2 YYDKDF, per germline (reference sequence). The CDR3 loop is CATSAWDGATEAFF. CDR3 bases: TGTGCCACCAGCGCCTGGGACGGGGCAACTGAAGCTTTCTTT.

The genes are TRBV20-1 and TRBJ2-3, with a weak D call TRBD2 (6 bases). The V end was cut by 6 bases, the J end by 5 bases, with 21 bases between. Germline V gene data show CDR1 as DFQATT and CDR2 as SNEGSKA (reference sequence). The CDR3 has 15 amino acids. CDR3 region: CSAENQRARGDTQYF. For the CDR3, the DNA is TGCAGTGCCGAGAACCAGCGGGCTCGAGGAGATACGCAGTATTTT.

In this sample, this clonotype turned up many times. The chain uses TRBV18 and TRBJ2-1; 8 bases line up with TRBD1. V lost 6 bases, J lost 5 bases, and 9 bases stayed unmatched. Germline V gene lookup returns CDR1 KGHSH and CDR2 LQKENI. CDR3 length equals 15 residues. The CDR3, as DNA: TGTGCCAGCTCTCTAGGACAGGGTAGAGACAATGAGCAGTTCTTC. The encoded protein is CASSLGQGRDNEQFF.

This clonotype was counted ten times or more. J is TRBJ1-5 and V is TRBV20-1; 8 bases are a match to TRBD1. Germline V gives CDR1 DFQATT, CDR2 SNEGSKA (reference sequence). This CDR3 comprises 14 residues. The junction had 5 bases not matched to a gene; V was cut back by 3 bases and J by 4 bases. Here the CDR3 DNA reads TGCAGTGCTAGGGATAGGACAGGGAATCAGCCCCAGCATTTT. Translated, it gives CSARDRTGNQPQHF.

This clonotype was picked up many times. This chain links TRBV7-2 with TRBJ1-4; D is uncertain. Looked up from germline, CDR1 is SGHTA and CDR2 is FQGNSA. V was cut by 5 bases and J by 8 bases, with 12 bases left in between. This CDR3 is 13 amino acids long. The CDR3 bases are TGTGCCAGCAGCACATACCAGACCGAAAAACTGTTTTTT. Translating it yields CASSTYQTEKLFF.

This clonotype was recorded many times. The chain joins TRBV3-1 to TRBJ2-1; TRBD2 agrees at 10 bases. J was trimmed by 4 bases and V by 0 bases; bases with no gene match: 3. CDR1 and CDR2 from the germline V gene are LGHDT and YNNKEL (reference sequence). This CDR3 is 16 amino acids long. The CDR3 DNA reads as TGTGCCAGCAGCCAAGACAGGACTAGCGGTTACAATGAGCAGTTCTTC. This encodes CASSQDRTSGYNEQFF.

This clonotype has ten or more counts. V gene TRBV12-3 or TRBV12-4 combines with J gene TRBJ1-6, with TRBD1 matching 7 bases. J gave up 3 bases and V 5 bases, and 4 bases lay outside the gene matches. The CDR3 is made up of 15 amino acids. The CDR3 DNA sequence: TGTGCCAGCAGTAATAACAGGGGCTATAATTCACCCCTCCACTTT. This translates into CASSNNRGYNSPLHF.

This clonotype was counted at least ten times. The chain joins TRBV6-6 to TRBJ1-5, with a tentative D call TRBD1 (6 bases). The CDR3 consists of 14 residues. The V end lost 6 bases, the J end lost 3 bases, and 12 bases lay between the germline ends. The germline CDR1 and CDR2 sequences are MNHNY and SVGAGI (reference sequence). CDR3: CASRIGGLNQPQHF. CDR3 sequence (DNA): TGTGCCAGCAGAATAGGGGGTCTCAATCAGCCCCAGCATTTT.

This clonotype was counted only a few times. The genes are TRBV6-5 and TRBJ1-5; 7 nucleotides line up with TRBD1. Germline trimming cut 10 bases from V and 0 bases from J; bases unmatched to any gene: 6. The CDR3 totals 14 residues. Germline values: CDR1 MNHEY, CDR2 SVGAGI. The CDR3 nucleotides are TGTGCCACCAAAGGGGGCAATAGCAATCAGCCCCAGCATTTT. It encodes CATKGGNSNQPQHF.

There are a few counts of this clonotype. V usage is TRBV2 and J usage is TRBJ2-3; 9 bases are shared with TRBD1. The V gene's germline CDR1 is SNHLY and CDR2 FYNNEI. There are 18 residues in the CDR3. The V gene end was trimmed by 6 bases and the J gene end by 5 bases; junction bases not matched to a gene: 18. The CDR3 sequence is CASRRDREGYGTGDTQYF. The CDR3 DNA is TGTGCCAGCAGACGGGACAGGGAAGGATACGGGACGGGAGATACGCAGTATTTT.

The sample holds a few counts of this clonotype. The chain combines TRBV7-2 with TRBJ2-7, with TRBD1 identical over 11 bases. In germline, CDR1 is SGHTA, CDR2 FQGNSA. The CDR3 length is 15 residues. Losses at the gene ends were 1 base for V and 2 bases for J; bases not matched to a gene: 1. CDR3 amino acids: CASSLVGQGAYEQYF. The CDR3 DNA follows: TGTGCCAGCAGCTTAGTGGGACAGGGGGCCTACGAGCAGTACTTC.

The table lists this clonotype with many counts. The J gene is TRBJ1-3, the V gene TRBV3-1; D call uncertain. Between the trimmed V and J ends, which lost 3 bases and 0 bases, there was a span of 15 bases. The CDR3 runs to 17 residues. Germline CDR1 LGHDT, CDR2 YNNKEL (reference sequence). The CDR3 sequence: CASSHFRADRSGNTIYF. In DNA, the CDR3 is TGTGCCAGCAGCCATTTCCGGGCCGATCGCTCTGGAAACACCATATATTTT.

The chain combines TRBV7-2 with TRBJ1-5, with D unresolved. The V gene's germline CDR1 is SGHTA and CDR2 FQGNSA. The ends were cut back, 2 bases at V and 3 bases at J, with 8 bases in the middle. The CDR3 sequence is 14 residues long. The CDR3 is CASSLNSLNQPQHF. The DNA for the CDR3 is TGTGCCAGCAGCTTAAACAGCCTCAATCAGCCCCAGCATTTT. Combining the CDR3 with reference TRBV7-2 and TRBJ1-5 gives the whole variable domain GAGVSQSPSNKVTEKGKDVELRCDPISGHTALYWYRQSLGQGLEFLIYFQGNSAPDKSGLPSDRFSAERTGGSVSTLTIQRTQQEDSAVYLCASSLNSLNQPQHFGDGTRLSIL.

The genes are TRBV3-1 and TRBJ1-6, with 8 bases identical to TRBD1. Trimming took 3 bases from V and 7 from J; bases not matched to a gene: 5. Germline V lookup: CDR1 LGHDT, CDR2 YNNKEL (reference sequence). The CDR3 totals 15 residues. CDR3 sequence: CASSQWTGKNSPLHF. CDR3 sequence (DNA): TGTGCCAGCAGCCAGTGGACAGGGAAAAATTCACCCCTCCACTTT.

This clonotype came up a few times. The chain has TRBV5-1 and TRBJ2-6; D call uncertain. The germline V gene has CDR1 SGHRS and CDR2 YFSETQ. With 0 bases removed from V and 6 bases from J, the gap between germline ends came to 4 bases. The CDR3 runs 13 residues. CDR3 nucleotides: TGCGCCAGCAGCTTGGACACGGCCAACGTCCTGACTTTC. Translation: CASSLDTANVLTF.